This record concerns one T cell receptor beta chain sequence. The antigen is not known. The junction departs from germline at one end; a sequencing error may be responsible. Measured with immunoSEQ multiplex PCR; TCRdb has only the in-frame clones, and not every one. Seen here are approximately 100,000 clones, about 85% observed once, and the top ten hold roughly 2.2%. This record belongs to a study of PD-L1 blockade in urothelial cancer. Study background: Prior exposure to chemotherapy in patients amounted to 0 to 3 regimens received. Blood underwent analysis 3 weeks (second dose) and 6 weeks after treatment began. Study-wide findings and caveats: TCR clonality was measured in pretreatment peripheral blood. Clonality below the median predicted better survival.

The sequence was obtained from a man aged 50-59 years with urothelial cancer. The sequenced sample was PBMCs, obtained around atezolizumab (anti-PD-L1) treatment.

CDR3: CASSHVKRSHRDGSGNTIYF. CDR3 DNA: TGTGCTAGCAGCCACGTAAAAAGGTCTCACAGGGACGGCTCTGGAAACACCATATATTTT. The chain is built from TRBV7-7 and TRBJ1-3; perhaps TRBD1 as D (6 bases). Germline lookup yields CDR1 SSHAT and CDR2 FNYEAQ (reference sequence). CDR3 length: 20 amino acids.